The clone carrying this TCR beta chain was counted ten times or more. Its antigen is as yet unknown. This sample is part of a study of early T cells in non-severe SARS-CoV-2 infection. About the study: Sequencing of unsorted whole blood was done on bulk RNA, leaving chains unpaired.

Study-wide results and caveats: Matching with VDJdb favored anti-spike CD8 responses (missing private and CD4 specificities).

cDNA molecules, individually, were tagged with unique molecular identifiers. A single record per CDR3 protein comes from TCRdb applying MiXCR to the 5' RACE reads. The sample has 55,000 to 70,000 distinct CDR3 sequences, approximately 4.6% seen once. V lost 4 bases, J lost 5 bases, and 9 bases stayed unmatched. CDR3 size: 15 residues. Germline assignment: CDR1 SGHVS and CDR2 FQNEAQ. The source of this sequence is an adult who was a healthcare worker with PCR-confirmed SARS-CoV-2 infection or an uninfected control (not recorded which). The donor label of this sample is uncertain. Source: whole blood, taken at baseline. The genes are TRBV7-8 and TRBJ1-1, with TRBD1 matching over 8 bases. CDR3 in DNA: TGTGCCAGCAGCTCGTACAGGGGGGCAATGACTGAAGCTTTCTTT. This codes for CASSSYRGAMTEAFF.